This T cell receptor beta chain was recovered during a study of blood T cell repertoires in COVID-19. Here immunoSEQ multiplex PCR was the method, and the copy in TCRdb shows in-frame clones only, minus some. The table lists approximately 260,000 clones, around 90% of them singletons, with 3.7% in the top ten. The CDR3 loop spans 14 amino acids. Germline V gene sequence: CDR1 MNHNY, CDR2 SVGAGI (reference sequence). J gave up 7 bases and V 5 bases, and 9 bases lay outside the gene matches. The chain joins TRBV6-6 to TRBJ1-1; TRBD1 aligns across 8 bases. This receptor was taken from a woman aged 40 to 55 with acute or convalescent COVID-19. Material: peripheral blood. CDR3 sequence reads: CASSNLGQAYEAFF. For the CDR3, the DNA is TGTGCCAGCAGTAACCTGGGACAGGCATATGAAGCTTTCTTT.